These 24 T cell receptor beta chains originate from one sample sequenced in a study of blood T cell repertoires in COVID-19. The table came from immunoSEQ multiplex PCR; TCRdb's copy has only in-frame clones and leaves some out. The sample includes hundreds of thousands of clones, just over 85% seen only once; the top ten take more than 1.4%. The source material was peripheral blood. Receptor source: a woman in her twenties or thirties with active or convalescent COVID-19.

The chain uses TRBV7-6 and TRBJ2-2; TRBD2 is a possible D gene (6 bases). The V gene lost 6 bases and the J gene lost 6 bases, with 17 bases spanning the gap. This CDR3 region has 15 residues. Germline-derived CDR1 and CDR2 are SGHVS and FNYEAQ. The CDR3 reads CASSSPMGGSGELFF. DNA for the CDR3: TGTGCCAGCAGTTCGCCGATGGGAGGATCCGGGGAGCTGTTTTTT.

The chain employs TRBV19 and TRBJ2-3, with TRBD2 matching over 7 bases. The germline CDR1 and CDR2 sequences are LNHDA and SQIVND (reference sequence). The V segment lost 3 bases and the J segment 4 bases; nucleotides outside the gene matches: 4. This CDR3 is 14 amino acids long. The CDR3 nucleotides are TGTGCCAGTAGTATGAGGGAGGGTTCAGATACGCAGTATTTT. Translating gives CASSMREGSDTQYF.

This clone was counted between two and nine times. The chain carries TRBV20-1 and TRBJ1-6; 8 bases match TRBD1. CDR1 is DFQATT, CDR2 SNEGSKA, per germline (reference sequence). V lost 3 bases and J lost 10; bases outside the gene matches: 8. The CDR3 length is 14 residues. The CDR3 DNA reads as TGCAGTGCTAGTAGGCAGGGGGCTGGATCACCCCTCCACTTT. Encoded protein: CSASRQGAGSPLHF.

J is TRBJ1-2 and V is TRBV3-1 (or the pseudogene TRBV3-2), with 9 bases fitting TRBD1. The CDR3 is made up of 14 amino acids. Germline loops: CDR1 LGHDT, CDR2 YNNKEL (reference sequence). V lost 2 bases, J lost 7 bases, and 5 bases stayed unmatched. The CDR3 loop is CASSQPGTGTGYTF. Written as DNA, the CDR3 is TGTGCCAGCAGCCAACCCGGGACAGGGACTGGCTACACCTTC.

The chain recombines TRBV7-2 with TRBJ1-4; 8 bases are a match to TRBD1. This CDR3 contains 18 residues. CDR1 and CDR2 from the germline V gene are SGHTA and FQGNSA. Trimming removed 5 bases from V and 7 bases from J; junction bases left unmatched: 18. CDR3 loop: CASSRSYRDRPKSEKLFF. For the CDR3, the DNA is TGTGCCAGCAGCCGCTCTTACCGGGACAGGCCGAAAAGTGAAAAACTGTTTTTT.

V usage is TRBV2 and J usage is TRBJ2-3; D remains unclear. Trimming left V 4 bases short and J 1 base short, with 6 bases between. CDR1 is SNHLY, CDR2 FYNNEI, per germline. The CDR3 is made up of 13 amino acids. The CDR3 region is CASSALGTDTQYF. The CDR3 DNA follows: TGTGCCAGCAGTGCACTCGGCACAGATACGCAGTATTTT.

The chain employs TRBV27 and TRBJ2-3, with 8 positions matching TRBD2. Losses at the gene ends were 5 bases for V and 7 bases for J; bases not matched to a gene: 11. Germline assignment: CDR1 MNHEY and CDR2 SMNVEV (reference sequence). This CDR3 comprises 15 residues. CDR3 coding DNA: TGTGCCAGCAGTGACTTTCCGGGAGGGGCGAATACGCAGTATTTT. Encoded protein: CASSDFPGGANTQYF.

This sequence joins TRBV10-2 and TRBJ2-1; 12 bases fit TRBD2. Losses at the gene ends were 2 bases for V and 7 bases for J; bases not matched to a gene: 6. From germline, CDR1 is WSHSY and CDR2 SAAADI. The CDR3 spans 16 residues. The CDR3 loop is CASSEGRLAGVNEQFF. The CDR3 DNA sequence: TGCGCCAGCAGTGAGGGGAGACTAGCGGGAGTAAATGAGCAGTTCTTC.

The CDR3 spells CASSLDGQGRVDEQFF. In DNA form, the CDR3 reads TGTGCCAGCAGCTTAGACGGCCAGGGGAGGGTCGATGAGCAGTTCTTC. This chain links TRBV7-6 with TRBJ2-1; weak D call: TRBD2 (7 bases). Germline V gives CDR1 SGHVS, CDR2 FNYEAQ. Trimming removed 1 base at V and 8 bases at J, with 18 bases between. CDR3 size: 16 residues.

J is TRBJ1-3 and V is TRBV19, with D possibly being TRBD1 (6 bases). The CDR3 runs to 13 residues. With 6 bases removed from V and 5 bases from J, the gap between germline ends came to 11 bases. CDR1 LNHDA and CDR2 SQIVND come from the germline V gene (reference sequence). Here the CDR3 DNA reads TGTGCCAGTAGCACGCAGGGGCGAAACACCATATATTTT. Amino acid sequence: CASSTQGRNTIYF.

This rearrangement joins TRBV5-6 to TRBJ1-2; D remains unclear. Germline V gene data show CDR1 as SGHDT and CDR2 as YYEEEE. The CDR3 is 14 residues long. The V end was cut by 1 base, the J end by 5 bases, with 12 bases between. In DNA, the CDR3 is TGTGCCAGCAGCTTGAGTCAGGATTCGTATGGCTACACCTTC. This gives the protein CASSLSQDSYGYTF.

This rearrangement joins TRBV6-5 to TRBJ1-3, with D perhaps matching TRBD1 (5 bases). V lost 3 bases and J lost 7, with 10 bases in between. The length of the CDR3 is 13 residues. Germline loops: CDR1 MNHEY, CDR2 SVGAGI. The CDR3 sequence: CASSYTRGNTIYF. The CDR3 DNA reads as TGTGCCAGCAGTTATACAAGGGGTAACACCATATATTTT.

The rearrangement joins TRBV6-2 or TRBV6-3 to TRBJ2-7; 7 positions agree with TRBD1. Germline trimming cut 6 bases from V and 7 bases from J; bases unmatched to any gene: 6. Germline lookup yields CDR1 MNHEY and CDR2 SVGEGT. The length of the CDR3 is 12 residues. In DNA, the CDR3 is TGTGCCAGCAGCGACAGGGCGAGAGAGCAGTACTTC. Encoded protein: CASSDRAREQYF.

The chain is built from TRBV19 and TRBJ1-2; 9 positions agree with TRBD1. Germline CDR1 and CDR2: LNHDA and SQIVND (reference sequence). There are 16 residues in the CDR3. V lost 4 bases, J lost 0 bases, and 6 bases stayed unmatched. The CDR3 region has the DNA TGTGCCAGTAGTAGACAGGGGGAAACCGCTAACTATGGCTACACCTTC. It translates to CASSRQGETANYGYTF.

The V and J genes are TRBV7-2 and TRBJ2-3; 15 bases map to TRBD2. CDR1 SGHTA and CDR2 FQGNSA come from the germline V gene. Trimming removed 4 bases from V and 5 bases from J; junction bases left unmatched: 7. There are 17 residues in the CDR3. CDR3 DNA: TGTGCCAGCAGCTCAGGACTAGCGGGAGGGCCCGTAGATACGCAGTATTTT. Encoded protein: CASSSGLAGGPVDTQYF. Full variable domain (rest looked up from reference TRBV7-2 and TRBJ2-3): GAGVSQSPSNKVTEKGKDVELRCDPISGHTALYWYRQSLGQGLEFLIYFQGNSAPDKSGLPSDRFSAERTGGSVSTLTIQRTQQEDSAVYLCASSSGLAGGPVDTQYFGPGTRLTVL.

This clone was picked up one time. The rearrangement joins TRBV6-4 to TRBJ1-1, with 8 bases matching TRBD1. Germline V CDR1 and CDR2: MRHNA, SNTAGT. The CDR3 has 15 residues. The junction had 5 bases not matched to a gene; V was cut back by 5 bases and J by 0 bases. Here the CDR3 reads CASSPRTGLNTEAFF. In DNA, the CDR3 is TGTGCCAGCAGTCCGCGGACAGGGCTGAACACTGAAGCTTTCTTT.

This rearrangement joins TRBV5-1 to TRBJ2-7, with 13 bases aligning to TRBD2. The V and J ends lost 0 bases and 5 bases, in that order; junction bases with no gene match: 2. The CDR3 is made up of 15 amino acids. Germline-derived CDR1 and CDR2 are SGHRS and YFSETQ. The CDR3 spells CASSLELAGGNEQYF. CDR3 DNA sequence: TGCGCCAGCAGCTTGGAACTAGCGGGGGGGAACGAGCAGTACTTC.

CDR3 bases: TGTGCTAGTGGTTTCAGGGCAGGTCTTAACTATGGCTACACCTTC. Protein: CASGFRAGLNYGYTF. This chain connects TRBV12-5 to TRBJ1-2; TRBD1 might be the D (5 bases). The CDR3 covers 15 residues. The germline V gene encodes CDR1 LGHNT and CDR2 FRNRAP. V lost 3 bases and J 1 base, leaving 12 bases between the germline ends.

The chain carries TRBV28 and TRBJ1-2; TRBD1 matches 10 bases. This CDR3 contains 14 residues. The germline V gene has CDR1 MDHEN and CDR2 SYDVKM. With 6 bases clipped from V and 8 bases from J, the junction kept 9 bases outside the gene matches. This chain's CDR3 is CASSSGQGPLGYTF. DNA of the CDR3: TGTGCCAGCAGCTCGGGACAGGGGCCGTTAGGCTACACCTTC.

The table lists this clone with a count of one. The CDR3 DNA is TGTGCCAGCAGTGACCCCCGACAGGTCGAAAAACTGTTTTTT. Amino acid sequence: CASSDPRQVEKLFF. This chain links TRBV6-1 with TRBJ1-4, with D tentatively TRBD1 (6 bases). The V gene lost 3 bases and the J gene lost 8 bases, with 13 bases spanning the gap. The germline gives CDR1 MNHNS, CDR2 SASEGT. The CDR3 spans 14 residues.

The V and J genes are TRBV9 and TRBJ2-5; 9 nucleotides line up with TRBD2. The CDR3 runs 14 residues. V dropped 1 base and J dropped 3; count of bases not matched to a gene: 1. Germline V lookup: CDR1 SGDLS, CDR2 YYNGEE. For the CDR3, the DNA is TGTGCCAGCAGCGTAATAGCGGGAGAAGAGACCCAGTACTTC. This sequence encodes CASSVIAGEETQYF.

This chain connects TRBV2 to TRBJ2-3; perhaps TRBD2 as D (6 bases). Germline V gives CDR1 SNHLY, CDR2 FYNNEI. The CDR3 spans 17 residues. V shed 3 bases and J shed 4 bases, with 20 bases lying between them. The CDR3 here is CASSEGLAIVVSDTQYF. CDR3 nucleotide sequence: TGTGCCAGCAGTGAGGGGCTAGCGATAGTCGTTTCAGATACGCAGTATTTT.

The chain joins TRBV29-1 to TRBJ2-7, with a weak D call TRBD1 (7 bases). Germline V gene data show CDR1 as SQVTM and CDR2 as ANQGSEA. V was cut by 6 bases and J by 6 bases, with 12 bases left in between. This CDR3 comprises 11 residues. CDR3 region: CSVRGAGEQYF. The CDR3 nucleotides read TGCAGCGTCAGGGGGGCGGGCGAGCAGTACTTC.

The table lists this clone with a count of one. This sequence joins TRBV7-9 and TRBJ1-6, with a weak D call TRBD1 (6 bases). This CDR3 comprises 14 residues. V was shortened by 6 bases and J by 5 bases, with 11 bases between the two germline ends. Germline V gives CDR1 SEHNR, CDR2 FQNEAQ (reference sequence). The CDR3 loop reads CASRSGVNNSPLHF. The CDR3 DNA sequence: TGTGCCAGCAGGTCAGGGGTCAATAATTCACCCCTCCACTTT. Full variable domain (outside the CDR3, taken from reference TRBV7-9 and TRBJ1-6): DTGVSQNPRHKITKRGQNVTFRCDPISEHNRLYWYRQTLGQGPEFLTYFQNEAQLEKSRLLSDRFSAERPKGSFSTLEIQRTEQGDSAMYLCASRSGVNNSPLHFGNGTRLTVT.